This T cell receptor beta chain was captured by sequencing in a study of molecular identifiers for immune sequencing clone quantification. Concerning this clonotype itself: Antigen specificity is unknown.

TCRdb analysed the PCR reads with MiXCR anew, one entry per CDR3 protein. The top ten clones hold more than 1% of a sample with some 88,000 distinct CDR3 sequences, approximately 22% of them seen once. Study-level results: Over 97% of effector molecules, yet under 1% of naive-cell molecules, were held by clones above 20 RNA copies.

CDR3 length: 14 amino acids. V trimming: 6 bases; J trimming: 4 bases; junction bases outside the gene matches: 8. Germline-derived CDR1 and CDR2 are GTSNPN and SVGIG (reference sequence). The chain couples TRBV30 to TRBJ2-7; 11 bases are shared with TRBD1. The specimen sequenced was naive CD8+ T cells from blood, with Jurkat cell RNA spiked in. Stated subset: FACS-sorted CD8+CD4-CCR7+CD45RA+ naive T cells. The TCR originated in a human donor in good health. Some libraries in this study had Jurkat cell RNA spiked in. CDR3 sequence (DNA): TGTGCCTGTATCGGCCGGGACAGGGGGTACGAGCAGTACTTC. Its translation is CACIGRDRGYEQYF.